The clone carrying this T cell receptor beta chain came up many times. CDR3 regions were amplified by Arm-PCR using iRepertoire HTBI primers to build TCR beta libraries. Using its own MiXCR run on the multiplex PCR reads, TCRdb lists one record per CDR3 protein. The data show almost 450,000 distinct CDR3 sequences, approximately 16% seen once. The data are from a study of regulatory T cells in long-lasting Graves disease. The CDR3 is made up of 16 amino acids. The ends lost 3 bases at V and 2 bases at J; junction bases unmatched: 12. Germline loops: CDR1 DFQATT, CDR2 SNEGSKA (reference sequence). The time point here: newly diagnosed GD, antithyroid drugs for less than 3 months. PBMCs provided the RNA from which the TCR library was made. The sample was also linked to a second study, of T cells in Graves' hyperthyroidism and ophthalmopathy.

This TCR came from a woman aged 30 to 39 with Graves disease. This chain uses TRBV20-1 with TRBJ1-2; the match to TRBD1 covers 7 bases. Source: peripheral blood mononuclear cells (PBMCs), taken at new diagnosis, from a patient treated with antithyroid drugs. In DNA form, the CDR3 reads TGCAGTGCTAGGGGGACAGCGCCTTCCTTAAACTATGGCTACACCTTC. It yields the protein CSARGTAPSLNYGYTF.